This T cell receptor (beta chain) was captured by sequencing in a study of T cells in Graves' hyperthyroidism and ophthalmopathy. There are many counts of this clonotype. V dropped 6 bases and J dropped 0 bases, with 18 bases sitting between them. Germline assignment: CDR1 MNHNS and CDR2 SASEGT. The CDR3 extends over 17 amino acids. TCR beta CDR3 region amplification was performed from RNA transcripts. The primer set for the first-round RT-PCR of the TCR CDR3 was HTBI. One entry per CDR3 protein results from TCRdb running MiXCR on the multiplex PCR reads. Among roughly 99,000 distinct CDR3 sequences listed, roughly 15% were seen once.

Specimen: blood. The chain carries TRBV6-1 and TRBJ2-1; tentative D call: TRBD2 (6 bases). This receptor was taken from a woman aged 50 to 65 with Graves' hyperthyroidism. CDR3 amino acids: CASSTPTGRSSYNEQFF. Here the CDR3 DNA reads TGTGCCAGCAGCACACCTACGGGGAGGAGCTCCTACAATGAGCAGTTCTTC.